The table lists the clone carrying this T cell receptor beta chain with a few counts. The sample originates from a study of T cells in Graves' hyperthyroidism and ophthalmopathy. Between the trimmed V and J ends, which lost 5 bases and 7 bases, there was a span of 15 bases. CDR1 is MDHEN, CDR2 SYDVKM, per germline. This CDR3 is 13 amino acids long. The TCR beta CDR3 regions underwent amplification using RNA transcripts as the source. An initial round of RT-PCR targeting the TCR CDR3 relied on the HTBI primer set. TCRdb re-called the multiplex PCR reads through MiXCR, storing one row per CDR3 protein. The sample lists around 300,000 distinct CDR3 sequences, approximately 23% occurring once.

The sample comprised blood. This chain links TRBV28 with TRBJ2-7, with a tentative D call TRBD2 (6 bases). This receptor was obtained from a man between 25 and 39 years old with Graves' ophthalmopathy. CDR3 nucleotide sequence: TGTGCCAGCAGTGCTGGCGGGGAAAGTGAGCAGTACTTC. It translates to CASSAGGESEQYF.